These 29 T cell receptor beta chains share one sample of origin, sequenced in a study of identical twins. One entry per CDR3 protein results from TCRdb running MiXCR on the 5' RACE reads. The sample includes some 900,000 distinct CDR3 sequences, 10% to 15% of them seen just once. These data also featured in a second study, about yellow fever vaccine responses in identical twins.

Material: PBMCs. The source is a woman aged 18-29 years in good health.

The chain carries TRBV7-6 and TRBJ2-2; 8 nucleotides line up with TRBD1. CDR1 is SGHVS and CDR2 is FNYEAQ in the germline V gene. The junction had 6 bases not matched to a gene; V was cut back by 1 base and J by 2 bases. The CDR3 totals 17 residues. This chain's CDR3 is CASSLDRQGLNTGELFF. The CDR3 region has the DNA TGTGCCAGCAGCTTAGATCGACAGGGGCTTAACACCGGGGAGCTGTTTTTT.

This clonotype was observed many times. This chain links TRBV5-1 with TRBJ2-1; TRBD1 matches 9 bases. The CDR3 sequence is 16 residues long. Germline assignment: CDR1 SGHRS and CDR2 YFSETQ. Trimming removed 4 bases from V and 6 bases from J; junction bases left unmatched: 11. CDR3 residues: CASSPAGTGSGNEQFF. CDR3 DNA: TGCGCCAGCAGCCCCGCGGGGACAGGGAGCGGCAATGAGCAGTTCTTC.

The chain has TRBV19 and TRBJ1-1, with a weak D call TRBD1 (5 bases). V lost 6 bases, J lost 1 base, and 21 bases lay in between. Germline lookup yields CDR1 LNHDA and CDR2 SQIVND (reference sequence). The length of the CDR3 is 17 residues. As DNA, the CDR3 is TGTGCCAGTAGCCACCATCCGTCGACAGTTCGGAACACTGAAGCTTTCTTT. This translates into CASSHHPSTVRNTEAFF.

A few counts support this clonotype. V is TRBV3-1 and J is TRBJ2-7; D is possibly TRBD1 (5 bases). Germline CDR1 and CDR2: LGHDT and YNNKEL (reference sequence). The CDR3 contains 14 residues. Trimming took off 0 bases at V and 4 bases at J, with 10 bases between the two ends. CDR3 in DNA: TGTGCCAGCAGCCAAGATACAGGAAGGTACGAGCAGTACTTC. Protein: CASSQDTGRYEQYF.

V usage is TRBV24-1 and J usage is TRBJ2-1; D may be TRBD1 or TRBD2 (5 bases each). Germline CDR1 and CDR2: KGHDR and SFDVKD. This CDR3 is 14 amino acids long. V gave up 7 bases and J gave up 6 bases, with 15 bases separating them. The CDR3 bases are TGTGCCACCAGCCGGGACCTCAGCTCCAATGAGCAGTTCTTC. Encoded protein: CATSRDLSSNEQFF.

V is TRBV11-2 and J is TRBJ1-1, with D maybe TRBD1 (5 bases). V gave up 7 bases and J gave up 10 bases, with 19 bases separating them. CDR1 is SGHAT, CDR2 FQNNGV, per germline. The CDR3 length is 13 residues. CDR3 sequence: CASTVGGVGSAFF. As DNA, the CDR3 is TGTGCCAGCACCGTTGGGGGGGTTGGTTCAGCTTTCTTT. Full variable domain (remainder filled in from reference TRBV11-2 and TRBJ1-1): EAGVAQSPRYKIIEKRQSVAFWCNPISGHATLYWYQQILGQGPKLLIQFQNNGVVDDSQLPKDRFSAERLKGVDSTLKIQPAKLEDSAVYLCASTVGGVGSAFFGQGTRLTVV.

The chain joins TRBV4-1 to TRBJ2-3, with 10 bases that match TRBD1. Trimming at V came to 4 bases and at J to 6 bases, leaving 7 bases not matched to a gene. CDR1 and CDR2 from the germline V gene are MGHRA and YSYEKL. The CDR3 runs to 15 residues. The DNA for the CDR3 is TGCGCCAGCAGCCCGGAGCCGGGACAGGGGGATACGCAGTATTTT. The encoded protein is CASSPEPGQGDTQYF.

This clonotype was observed a handful of times. V is TRBV7-9 and J is TRBJ2-7; TRBD2 agrees at 9 bases. J gave up 4 bases and V 4 bases, and 5 bases lay outside the gene matches. The CDR3 runs 14 residues. In germline, CDR1 is SEHNR, CDR2 FQNEAQ (reference sequence). Here the CDR3 reads CASSYRTSEYEQYF. CDR3 DNA: TGTGCCAGCAGCTATAGGACTAGCGAGTACGAGCAGTACTTC.

This clonotype was counted ten times or more. The chain is built from TRBV24-1 and TRBJ2-5, with D unresolved. CDR1 KGHDR and CDR2 SFDVKD come from the germline V gene. The CDR3 is 12 amino acids. Trimming left V 1 base short and J 5 bases short, with 4 bases between. CDR3 loop: CATSDFGETQYF. As DNA, the CDR3 is TGTGCCACCAGTGATTTCGGGGAGACCCAGTACTTC.

The V gene is TRBV7-6, the J gene TRBJ2-2; 16 nucleotides align to TRBD2. Germline V gene data show CDR1 as SGHVS and CDR2 as FNYEAQ. Unmatched junction bases numbered 13, after V lost 5 bases and J lost 4 bases. The CDR3 is made up of 20 amino acids. CDR3 in amino acids: CASSQNKGLAGGPVTGELFF. Written as DNA, the CDR3 is TGTGCCAGCAGCCAAAATAAGGGACTAGCGGGAGGGCCGGTCACCGGGGAGCTGTTTTTT.

The V and J genes are TRBV9 and TRBJ2-7; maybe TRBD2 (5 bases). This CDR3 region has 16 residues. The V gene's germline CDR1 is SGDLS and CDR2 YYNGEE. Trimming took off 0 bases at V and 3 bases at J, with 16 bases between the two ends. CDR3: CASSVAQEGNLYEQYV. CDR3 in DNA: TGTGCCAGCAGCGTAGCTCAAGAGGGAAACCTCTACGAGCAGTACGTC.

This clonotype has a handful of counts. Here the CDR3 reads CSVEDPGTAQETQYF. The CDR3 DNA follows: TGCAGCGTTGAAGATCCCGGGACAGCCCAAGAGACCCAGTACTTC. The chain combines TRBV29-1 with TRBJ2-5; 7 nucleotides match TRBD1. After removal of 0 bases from V and 1 base from J, the junction contained 5 bases not matched to a gene. The V gene's germline CDR1 is SQVTM and CDR2 ANQGSEA. CDR3 length: 15 amino acids. The full variable domain, its missing parts supplied by reference TRBV29-1 and TRBJ2-5, is SAVISQKPSRDICQRGTSLTIQCQVDSQVTMMFWYRQQPGQSLTLIATANQGSEATYESGFVIDKFPISRPNLTFSTLTVSNMSPEDSSIYLCSVEDPGTAQETQYFGPGTRLLVL.

This clonotype appeared many times. The J gene is TRBJ2-1, the V gene TRBV6-1; no definite D call. Trimming stripped 7 bases from V and 7 bases from J, with 17 bases between. There are 14 residues in the CDR3. The germline CDR1 and CDR2 sequences are MNHNS and SASEGT. The CDR3 DNA sequence: TGTGCCAGCAATCGGGCCCGGAGTAAGAATGAGCAGTTCTTC. This translates into CASNRARSKNEQFF.

This clonotype appeared a few times. V gene TRBV18 combines with J gene TRBJ1-1; the D gene is possibly TRBD1 (5 bases). The length of the CDR3 is 14 residues. The V gene's germline CDR1 is KGHSH and CDR2 LQKENI. V lost 3 bases, J lost 8 bases, and 16 bases lay in between. As DNA, the CDR3 is TGTGCCAGCTCACCTTGGGACGGCGGGGCAGAAGCTTTCTTT. It specifies CASSPWDGGAEAFF.

This clonotype was counted a few times. V is TRBV2 and J is TRBJ2-7; TRBD1 might be the D (5 bases). Trimming left V 1 base short and J 5 bases short, with 9 bases between. Germline values: CDR1 SNHLY, CDR2 FYNNEI. CDR3 size: 13 residues. This chain's CDR3 is CASSEEGFHEQYV. As DNA, the CDR3 is TGTGCCAGCAGTGAAGAGGGGTTCCACGAGCAGTACGTC.

This clonotype was detected only a few times. The chain has TRBV7-9 and TRBJ1-2, with no clear D. Trimming left V 8 bases short and J 3 bases short, with 10 bases between. Per the germline V gene, CDR1 is SEHNR and CDR2 is FQNEAQ (reference sequence). CDR3 length: 12 residues. The CDR3 is CASVQLDYGYTF. The CDR3 region has the DNA TGTGCCAGCGTCCAATTGGACTATGGCTACACCTTC.

J is TRBJ2-6 and V is TRBV7-9, with D possibly TRBD1 on 5 matching bases. Germline lookup yields CDR1 SEHNR and CDR2 FQNEAQ (reference sequence). The V end was cut by 5 bases, the J end by 8 bases, with 16 bases between. The CDR3 has 15 residues. The CDR3 region is CASSGKGAPTNVLTF. The CDR3 nucleotides read TGTGCCAGCAGCGGTAAAGGGGCTCCGACCAACGTCCTGACTTTC.

The chain employs TRBV4-1 and TRBJ1-1, with D uncertain. The V and J ends lost 1 base and 0 bases respectively, with 6 bases between them. There are 14 residues in the CDR3. Germline CDR1 and CDR2: MGHRA and YSYEKL. CDR3 DNA: TGCGCCAGCAGCCAAGCTGGGGTGAACACTGAAGCTTTCTTT. It translates to CASSQAGVNTEAFF.

This clonotype was seen only a few times. The V call is TRBV3-1, the J call TRBJ2-7, with TRBD2 as a possible D gene (6 bases). Germline CDR1 LGHDT, CDR2 YNNKEL (reference sequence). V dropped 2 bases and J dropped 0 bases, with 11 bases sitting between them. This CDR3 is built from 15 residues. The CDR3 here is CASSQTAGPSYEQYV. The CDR3 coding sequence is TGTGCCAGCAGCCAAACGGCGGGACCCTCCTACGAGCAGTACGTC.

The V and J genes are TRBV5-1 and TRBJ2-2; TRBD1 is a possible D gene (6 bases). The V end was cut by 3 bases, the J end by 0 bases, with 9 bases between. CDR1 and CDR2 (germline): SGHRS, YFSETQ. This CDR3 comprises 15 residues. CDR3 DNA sequence: TGCGCCAGCAGCTCTAGGACAGCGAACACCGGGGAGCTGTTTTTT. This gives the protein CASSSRTANTGELFF. The whole variable domain, remainder taken from reference TRBV5-1 and TRBJ2-2, is KAGVTQTPRYLIKTRGQQVTLSCSPISGHRSVSWYQQTPGQGLQFLFEYFSETQRNKGNFPGRFSGRQFSNSRSEMNVSTLELGDSALYLCASSSRTANTGELFFGEGSRLTVL.

This clonotype was counted many times. The V and J genes are TRBV20-1 and TRBJ2-5, with D perhaps TRBD2 (5 bases). Trimming pared 3 bases from V and 7 bases from J, leaving 12 bases between. The CDR3 contains 12 residues. Looked up from germline, CDR1 is DFQATT and CDR2 is SNEGSKA (reference sequence). The CDR3 loop is CSASEGGGTQYF. CDR3 nucleotide sequence: TGCAGTGCTAGTGAGGGTGGAGGGACCCAGTACTTC.

This clonotype has more than one count but fewer than ten. The genes are TRBV4-1 and TRBJ2-3, with D perhaps TRBD2 (5 bases). The CDR3 is 16 residues long. Per the germline V gene, CDR1 is MGHRA and CDR2 is YSYEKL. V dropped 2 bases and J dropped 2 bases, with 14 bases sitting between them. This CDR3 reads CASSQKLASPTDTQYF. In DNA form, the CDR3 reads TGCGCCAGCAGCCAAAAGTTGGCTAGCCCCACAGATACGCAGTATTTT.

This chain uses TRBV7-8 with TRBJ2-2, with D possibly called TRBD1 or TRBD2 (5 bases each). V lost 2 bases and J lost 9, with 10 bases in between. CDR1 is SGHVS, CDR2 FQNEAQ, per germline. The CDR3 length is 13 residues. CDR3 coding DNA: TGTGCCAGCAGCTTATGGGGGTCCCGGGAGCTGTTTTTT. Encoded protein: CASSLWGSRELFF.

This clonotype was picked up many times. The V call is TRBV5-1, the J call TRBJ1-1; D gene ambiguous. The V gene lost 0 bases and the J gene lost 4 bases, with 7 bases spanning the gap. Germline CDR1 is SGHRS and CDR2 is YFSETQ. The CDR3 sequence is 13 residues long. In DNA form, the CDR3 reads TGCGCCAGCAGCTTGGACTGGACCACTGAAGCTTTCTTT. Translated: CASSLDWTTEAFF.

This chain links TRBV25-1 with TRBJ2-3; D might be TRBD1 (5 bases). The CDR3 has 14 residues. Trimming pared 4 bases from V and 0 bases from J, leaving 8 bases between. Germline values: CDR1 MGHDK, CDR2 SYGVNS. In DNA, the CDR3 is TGTGCCAGCAGTGTAGGGGCTAGCACAGATACGCAGTATTTT. Protein sequence: CASSVGASTDTQYF. The entire variable domain, with the rest obtained from reference TRBV25-1 and TRBJ2-3, is as follows: EADIYQTPRYLVIGTGKKITLECSQTMGHDKMYWYQQDPGMELHLIHYSYGVNSTEKGDLSSESTVSRIRTEHFPLTLESARPSHTSQYLCASSVGASTDTQYFGPGTRLTVL.

The V and J genes are TRBV3-1 and TRBJ2-7; no reliable D call. The V and J ends lost 1 base and 2 bases respectively, with 6 bases between them. The CDR3 contains 13 residues. Looked up from germline, CDR1 is LGHDT and CDR2 is YNNKEL (reference sequence). The CDR3 loop is CASSQVSPYEQYF. CDR3 bases: TGTGCCAGCAGCCAAGTATCTCCCTACGAGCAGTACTTC.

This clonotype was detected only a few times. The CDR3 sequence: CSVRLAGRSSYEQYF. The CDR3 DNA reads as TGCAGCGTCCGACTAGCGGGAAGAAGCTCCTACGAGCAGTACTTC. V and J are TRBV29-1 and TRBJ2-7; the match to TRBD2 covers 11 bases. CDR1 and CDR2 from the germline V gene are SQVTM and ANQGSEA. The CDR3 length is 15 residues. V lost 6 bases, J lost 0 bases, and 7 bases stayed unmatched.

This clonotype was detected a few times. V gene TRBV2 combines with J gene TRBJ2-1; D unclear. The length of the CDR3 is 12 residues. Germline V gives CDR1 SNHLY, CDR2 FYNNEI. Trimming took 4 bases from V and 9 from J, leaving 10 bases between them. The CDR3 DNA sequence: TGTGCCAGCAGTGGTACAGCGAGTGAGCAGTTCTTC. It yields the protein CASSGTASEQFF.

This clonotype was found many times. The chain has TRBV7-9 and TRBJ2-1, with D possibly TRBD1 on 5 matching bases. CDR1 and CDR2 (germline): SEHNR, FQNEAQ (reference sequence). The CDR3 consists of 12 residues. Trimming shortened V by 5 bases and J by 9 bases, and 11 bases separated the two germline ends. CDR3 DNA: TGTGCCAGCAGCCCCCAGGGCGGTGAGCAGTTCTTC. Translated: CASSPQGGEQFF.